Below, one TCR beta chain is given with its context. This entry belongs to a study of beta chain features in type 1 diabetes. Study summary: Similarity in age, gender and cell yields was seen between patients and healthy donors. The study examined 107,917,701 sorted cells across all samples.

Every sorted population was more than 95% pure. Expressed TCRB transcripts were sequenced, since all the RNA that had been isolated was reverse transcribed. Profiled with immunoSEQ multiplex PCR; TCRdb holds only in-frame clones, not every one. The sample yields around 500,000 clones, 9.5% to 12% seen once. Looked up from germline, CDR1 is SGHAT and CDR2 is FQNNGV. The CDR3 consists of 15 residues. V shed 4 bases and J shed 4 bases, with 14 bases lying between them. Sequencing input: naive CD4+ T cells from blood. This chain links TRBV11-2 with TRBJ2-1; D may be TRBD1 (6 bases). This receptor was identified in a young woman in good health. The CDR3 loop reads CASSSYSDRYNEQFF. In DNA, the CDR3 is TGTGCCAGCAGCTCCTATAGCGACAGGTACAATGAGCAGTTCTTC.